The present T cell receptor (beta chain) was sequenced within a study of blood T cells in healthy people across ages. Points from the study as a whole: Both higher diversity and more naive CD4+ cells marked long-lived donors when set against aged donors.

With a J-beta primer mix and a sample-barcoded 5' primer, a second PCR ran 7 to 11 cycles. Each CDR3 protein is one row after TCRdb ran MiXCR on the 5' RACE reads. The sample has some 800,000 distinct CDR3 sequences, approximately 25% seen once. This clonotype was seen only once. Its antigen is as yet unknown. The same sample was also used in a study of T cells of mothers and their children.

Specimen: blood. The TCR originated in a boy aged 5 to 17 in good health.

CDR3 sequence: CASSSERGAYNEQFF. CDR3 DNA sequence: TGTGCCAGCAGCTCTGAGAGGGGGGCCTACAATGAGCAGTTCTTC. The rearrangement links TRBV7-6 to TRBJ2-1; D could derive from TRBD1 or TRBD2 (6 bases each). Germline values: CDR1 SGHVS, CDR2 FNYEAQ. The CDR3 is made up of 15 amino acids. Trimming removed 4 bases from V and 2 bases from J, with 12 bases in between. Looking up the rest from reference TRBV7-6 and TRBJ2-1 gives the full variable domain: GAGVSQSPRYKVTKRGQDVALRCDPISGHVSLYWYRQALGQGPEFLTYFNYEAQQDKSGLPNDRFSAERPEGSISTLTIQRTEQRDSAMYRCASSSERGAYNEQFFGPGTRLTVL.